These 27 T cell receptor beta chains were sequenced from one sample in a study of shared clonotypes between healthy human individuals. Assay: immunoSEQ multiplex PCR; the TCRdb copy retains only in-frame clones and omits some. Of about 490,000 clones listed, 65% to 85% were seen once; the top ten hold about 13%. The sequencing sample was made of PBMCs. The receptors shown here come from a woman aged 40 to 50 in good health. Some clones in this sample may be carry-over from other donors' samples.

For this clone: The likely explanation is a read error, given a far larger clone one base away. Other DNA variants within this sample encode the same CDR3. The chain recombines TRBV27 with TRBJ2-6; maybe TRBD1 (5 bases). Germline lookup yields CDR1 MNHEY and CDR2 SMNVEV (reference sequence). The CDR3 length is 13 residues. The CDR3 sequence: CASSYRQPNVPTF. The CDR3 region has the DNA TGTGCCAGCTCCTACAGGCAGCCCAACGTCCCGACTTTC.

Concerning this clone: Additional DNA sequences in this sample encode the identical CDR3. The V call is TRBV27, the J call TRBJ2-7; the D is unclear. CDR1 and CDR2 (germline): MNHEY, SMNVEV (reference sequence). CDR3 length: 13 residues. V was shortened by 2 bases and J by 2 bases, with 7 bases between the two germline ends. DNA of the CDR3: TGTGCCAGCAGTTTAGGGCCGACCTACGAGCAGTACTTC. Protein: CASSLGPTYEQYF.

This chain uses TRBV29-1 with TRBJ2-7, with unresolved D. CDR1 and CDR2 from the germline V gene are SQVTM and ANQGSEA. V was trimmed by 5 bases and J by 2 bases, leaving 7 bases between them. This CDR3 has 11 residues. The CDR3 protein is CSVYTTYEQYF. CDR3 nucleotide sequence: TGCAGCGTTTACACGACCTACGAGCAGTACTTC.

The chain is built from TRBV11-2 and TRBJ2-1; D is ambiguous. From germline, CDR1 is SGHAT and CDR2 FQNNGV. The CDR3 has 14 amino acids. V lost 1 base to trimming and J lost 0 bases, with 4 bases between them. CDR3 region: CASSLASSYNEQFF. CDR3 nucleotides: TGTGCCAGCAGCTTAGCGAGCTCCTACAATGAGCAGTTCTTC.

The chain employs TRBV19 and TRBJ2-5, with D maybe TRBD2 (5 bases). Germline V gene data show CDR1 as LNHDA and CDR2 as SQIVND (reference sequence). The V gene lost 3 bases and the J gene lost 3 bases, with 14 bases spanning the gap. The CDR3 covers 15 residues. CDR3 nucleotides: TGTGCCAGTAGTATCAGCGGCATGAGGAAAGAGACCCAGTACTTC. Protein sequence: CASSISGMRKETQYF.

The V gene is TRBV7-3, the J gene TRBJ1-5; D remains unclear. V lost 5 bases, J lost 0 bases, and 11 bases lay in between. Germline V gives CDR1 SGHTA, CDR2 FQGTGA. CDR3 length: 15 amino acids. Here the CDR3 DNA reads TGTGCCAGCAGCCGTGGGTTTTATAGCAATCAGCCCCAGCATTTT. It encodes CASSRGFYSNQPQHF.

On this clone: A far larger clone is one base from this, pointing to a likely read error. The gene calls are TRBV7-2 and TRBJ2-7; D is perhaps TRBD2 (5 bases). CDR1 and CDR2 (germline): SGHTA, FQGNSA. The CDR3 totals 14 residues. With 6 bases removed from V and 1 base from J, the gap between germline ends came to 13 bases. CDR3: CASRPSRGSYEQYF. The CDR3 DNA follows: TGTGCCAGCAGACCTAGCCGGGGATCCTACGAGCAGTACTTC.

This chain uses TRBV30 with TRBJ1-5; D may be TRBD1 (5 bases). The V end lost 1 base, the J end lost 1 base, and 14 bases lay between the germline ends. Germline V gene sequence: CDR1 GTSNPN, CDR2 SVGIG (reference sequence). There are 16 residues in the CDR3. CDR3 loop: CAWSGPPRGSNQPQHF. CDR3 nucleotide sequence: TGTGCCTGGAGTGGGCCCCCGAGGGGCAGCAATCAGCCCCAGCATTTT.

The rearrangement joins TRBV15 to TRBJ2-7; perhaps TRBD1 as D (5 bases). The CDR3 loop spans 16 amino acids. From germline, CDR1 is LNHNV and CDR2 YYDKDF (reference sequence). V shed 4 bases and J shed 0 bases, with 16 bases lying between them. CDR3: CATSKPDSKTSYEQYF. The CDR3 region has the DNA TGTGCCACCAGCAAGCCAGACAGCAAAACCTCCTACGAGCAGTACTTC.

A word on this clone: A read error may be the cause here, since a much bigger clone is one base away. V usage is TRBV29-1 and J usage is TRBJ1-2; D remains ambiguous. The V end was cut by 7 bases, the J end by 2 bases, with 8 bases between. Germline V lookup: CDR1 SQVTM, CDR2 ANQGSEA. The length of the CDR3 is 11 residues. As DNA, the CDR3 is TGCAGCGGGTACTCAAACTATGGCTACACCTTC. This gives the protein CSGYSNYGYTF. Using reference TRBV29-1 and TRBJ1-2 for the parts outside the CDR3, the full variable domain is SAVISQKPSRDICQRGTSLTIQCQVDSQVTMMFWYRQQPGQSLTLIATANQGSEATYESGFVIDKFPISRPNLTFSTLTVSNMSPEDSSIYLCSGYSNYGYTFGSGTRLTVV.

This rearrangement joins TRBV28 to TRBJ2-7, with 7 bases identical to TRBD2. In germline, CDR1 is MDHEN, CDR2 SYDVKM. V lost 1 base to trimming and J lost 5 bases; unmatched junction nucleotides: 29. This CDR3 contains 22 residues. The CDR3 region has the DNA TGTGCCAGCAGTTTATCCAGCTGGACGGCGTTCGGCGGGAGATTAGGGATTGACGAGCAGTACTTC. Its protein is CASSLSSWTAFGGRLGIDEQYF.

V and J are TRBV5-1 and TRBJ2-7, with 9 bases fitting TRBD1. The CDR3 length is 16 residues. Germline CDR1 and CDR2: SGHRS and YFSETQ. Trimming removed 0 bases from V and 6 bases from J; junction bases left unmatched: 10. This chain's CDR3 is CASSLGDDRGIGEQYF. CDR3 coding DNA: TGCGCCAGCAGCTTGGGGGACGACAGGGGGATCGGCGAGCAGTACTTC.

Comment on this clone: With a much larger clone just one base away, this may be a read error. The rearrangement uses TRBV19 and TRBJ1-2; a weak D match, TRBD1 (6 bases). V was trimmed by 4 bases and J by 7 bases, leaving 19 bases between them. The CDR3 runs to 15 residues. The germline V gene has CDR1 LNHDA and CDR2 SQIVND (reference sequence). CDR3 DNA: TGTGCCAGTAGTAGACGGGACACAGGGCCTTGTGGCTACACCTTC. Protein sequence: CASSRRDTGPCGYTF.

The rearrangement links TRBV27 to TRBJ1-6, with D unresolved. Germline V gives CDR1 MNHEY, CDR2 SMNVEV (reference sequence). The CDR3 is 13 amino acids. Trimming cost V 5 bases and J 7 bases, with 9 bases left between them. The CDR3 bases are TGTGCCAGCAGTATAAACGGGAATTCACCCCTCCACTTT. It yields the protein CASSINGNSPLHF.

The rearrangement joins TRBV5-6 to TRBJ2-1, with D tentatively TRBD2 (6 bases). V was pared by 3 bases and J by 0 bases, with 19 bases between. This CDR3 region has 18 residues. The germline CDR1 and CDR2 sequences are SGHDT and YYEEEE. CDR3 sequence (DNA): TGTGCCAGCAGCTGGCCTCGTAGGCGGGGCCTCTCCTACAATGAGCAGTTCTTC. It is translated as CASSWPRRRGLSYNEQFF.

The V and J genes are TRBV29-1 and TRBJ2-7, with a tentative D call TRBD2 (5 bases). Per the germline V gene, CDR1 is SQVTM and CDR2 is ANQGSEA. The CDR3 has 15 amino acids. V was pared by 2 bases and J by 2 bases, with 16 bases between. CDR3 protein: CSVEIAGLGAYEQYF. The CDR3 bases are TGCAGCGTTGAAATAGCAGGCCTCGGGGCCTACGAGCAGTACTTC.

The chain has TRBV10-2 and TRBJ1-1; TRBD1 agrees at 7 bases. CDR3 length: 14 amino acids. After removal of 6 bases from V and 5 bases from J, the junction contained 9 bases not matched to a gene. Germline values: CDR1 WSHSY, CDR2 SAAADI. The DNA of the CDR3 is TGCGCCAGCAGAACCCAGACAGGGACTACTGAAGCTTTCTTT. It specifies CASRTQTGTTEAFF.

With regard to this clone: A far larger clone is only one base removed, so a read error is likely. Other nucleotide sequences in the sample specify the same CDR3. The rearrangement links TRBV10-3 to TRBJ2-7, with D possibly matching TRBD1 (5 bases). Germline CDR1 ENHRY, CDR2 SYGVKD. This CDR3 has 12 residues. The CDR3, as DNA: TGTGCCATCAGCAGGGAAGGTTACGAGCAGTATTTC. As protein: CAISREGYEQYF.

In regard to this clone: A far larger clone is off by one base, so a read error is likely. This chain connects TRBV29-1 to TRBJ1-2; 9 nucleotides line up with TRBD1. Germline V gene lookup returns CDR1 SQVTM and CDR2 ANQGSEA. This CDR3 has 14 residues. CDR3 sequence: CSVTTGGLDYVYTF. CDR3 in DNA: TGCAGCGTGACCACAGGGGGCCTGGACTATGTCTACACCTTC. The full variable domain, with the rest looked up from reference TRBV29-1 and TRBJ1-2, is SAVISQKPSRDICQRGTSLTIQCQVDSQVTMMFWYRQQPGQSLTLIATANQGSEATYESGFVIDKFPISRPNLTFSTLTVSNMSPEDSSIYLCSVTTGGLDYVYTFGSGTRLTVV.

This chain uses TRBV18 with TRBJ2-1; no definite D call. The CDR3 consists of 13 residues. The V and J ends lost 3 bases and 5 bases respectively, with 8 bases between them. CDR1 is KGHSH and CDR2 is LQKENI in the germline V gene. The CDR3 sequence is CASSPQRNNEQFF. The DNA of the CDR3 is TGTGCCAGCTCACCGCAAAGAAACAATGAGCAGTTCTTC.

This clone occurred once. The rearrangement joins TRBV7-8 to TRBJ2-5, with D tentatively TRBD1 (5 bases). The CDR3 runs 18 residues. V was trimmed by 1 base and J by 2 bases, leaving 20 bases between them. The germline CDR1 and CDR2 sequences are SGHVS and FQNEAQ. CDR3 nucleotide sequence: TGTGCCAGCAGCTTAGTCAGGTCCTCACAGGCTAGACAAGAGACCCAGTACTTC. Translation gives CASSLVRSSQARQETQYF.

This clone was picked up many times. The rearrangement uses TRBV28 and TRBJ1-4; D is ambiguous. The V end was cut by 5 bases, the J end by 0 bases, with 7 bases between. The CDR3 is made up of 14 amino acids. Germline V lookup: CDR1 MDHEN, CDR2 SYDVKM. As DNA, the CDR3 is TGTGCCAGCAGTCGAGTTGCAACTAATGAAAAACTGTTTTTT. It yields the protein CASSRVATNEKLFF.

This clone turned up a few times. The rearrangement joins TRBV28 to TRBJ1-5; D uncertain. The V gene's germline CDR1 is MDHEN and CDR2 SYDVKM. This CDR3 comprises 11 residues. The V and J ends lost 1 base and 12 bases respectively, with 7 bases between them. This CDR3 is CASSLSWIQHF. In DNA, the CDR3 is TGTGCCAGCAGTTTATCGTGGATCCAGCATTTT.

There are a few counts of this clone. This chain links TRBV28 with TRBJ1-5; D is possibly TRBD1 (6 bases). The germline gives CDR1 MDHEN, CDR2 SYDVKM. This CDR3 spans 16 amino acids. The V end lost 4 bases, the J end lost 0 bases, and 13 bases lay between the germline ends. The CDR3 DNA follows: TGTGCCAGCAGTTCCCCGGGACATTATAGCAATCAGCCCCAGCATTTT. Encoded protein: CASSSPGHYSNQPQHF.

Written as DNA, the CDR3 is TGCGCCAGCAGCCAAGATTCGGGGTACAAGCAGTACTTC. It codes for CASSQDSGYKQYF. V and J are TRBV4-1 and TRBJ2-7; possible D gene TRBD2, 5 bases. The germline V gene has CDR1 MGHRA and CDR2 YSYEKL. The CDR3 is 13 residues long. The V and J ends lost 0 bases and 8 bases respectively, with 11 bases between them.

The chain uses TRBV30 and TRBJ1-2; 7 bases are shared with TRBD1. This CDR3 comprises 13 residues. With 0 bases clipped from V and 7 bases from J, the junction kept 5 bases outside the gene matches. Germline V lookup: CDR1 GTSNPN, CDR2 SVGIG (reference sequence). This CDR3 reads CAWSVRSGGGYTF. DNA of the CDR3: TGTGCCTGGAGTGTAAGGTCAGGGGGTGGCTACACCTTC.

CDR3 in DNA: TGTGCCAGCAGCGTAAGTGGAGGGGACACTGAAGCTTTCTTT. Translation gives CASSVSGGDTEAFF. V usage is TRBV9 and J usage is TRBJ1-1; possible D gene TRBD1, 5 bases. The CDR3 extends over 14 amino acids. The V end was cut by 1 base, the J end by 3 bases, with 10 bases between. CDR1 is SGDLS, CDR2 YYNGEE, per germline. The whole variable domain, filled in from reference TRBV9 and TRBJ1-1, reads DSGVTQTPKHLITATGQRVTLRCSPRSGDLSVYWYQQSLDQGLQFLIQYYNGEERAKGNILERFSAQQFPDLHSELNLSSLELGDSALYFCASSVSGGDTEAFFGQGTRLTVV.